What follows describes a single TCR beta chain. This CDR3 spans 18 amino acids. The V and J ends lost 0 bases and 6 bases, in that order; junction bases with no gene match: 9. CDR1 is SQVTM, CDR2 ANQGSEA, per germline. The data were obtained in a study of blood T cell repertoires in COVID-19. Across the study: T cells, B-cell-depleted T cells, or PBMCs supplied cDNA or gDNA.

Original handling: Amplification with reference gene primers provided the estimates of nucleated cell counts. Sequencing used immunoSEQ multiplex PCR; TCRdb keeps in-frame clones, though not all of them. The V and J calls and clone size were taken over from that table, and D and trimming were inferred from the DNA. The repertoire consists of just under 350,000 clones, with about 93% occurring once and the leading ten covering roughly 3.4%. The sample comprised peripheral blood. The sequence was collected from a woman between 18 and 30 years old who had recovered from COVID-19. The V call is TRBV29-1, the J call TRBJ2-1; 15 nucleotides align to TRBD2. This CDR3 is CSVEDRTSGRAGFNEQFF. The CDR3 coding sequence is TGCAGCGTTGAAGATAGGACTAGCGGGAGGGCCGGTTTCAATGAGCAGTTCTTC.